The clone carrying this T cell receptor (beta chain) has a handful of counts. Its antigen is unidentified. The data derive from a study of Ad26.COV2.S vaccination and SARS-CoV-2 variants. Background on the study: Ad26.COV2.S given intramuscularly, once or twice 56 days apart.

Some clones are missing from TCRdb's copy, which holds only in-frame ones; the method was immunoSEQ multiplex PCR. This sample carries approximately 350,000 clones, approximately 83% of them seen once, and the ten largest clones take about 7.1%. The study's findings and limits: Placebo and vaccine recipients had non-spike TCR breadth that was similar. Spike-specific TCR breadth was greater in vaccine than placebo recipients.

Germline CDR1 is SEHNR and CDR2 is FQNEAQ (reference sequence). The CDR3 extends over 16 amino acids. Deletions cut 6 bases from V and 0 bases from J, with 15 bases between. Treatment: roughly 18 received Ad26.COV2.S at low or high dose, single or two shots; 5 received placebo; per-sample allocation not given. It was on day 63 after the first vaccine or placebo injection that samples were taken. The material sequenced was peripheral blood, taken in a trial of Ad26.COV2.S vaccine versus placebo. The chain has TRBV7-9 and TRBJ1-3; possibly TRBD1 for D (5 bases). This TCR was recovered from a person between 18 and 59 years old who received the Ad26.COV2.S COVID-19 vaccine or a placebo. CDR3: CASREFGDLSGNTIYF. The CDR3 DNA follows: TGTGCCAGCAGGGAGTTCGGGGACCTCTCTGGAAACACCATATATTTT.